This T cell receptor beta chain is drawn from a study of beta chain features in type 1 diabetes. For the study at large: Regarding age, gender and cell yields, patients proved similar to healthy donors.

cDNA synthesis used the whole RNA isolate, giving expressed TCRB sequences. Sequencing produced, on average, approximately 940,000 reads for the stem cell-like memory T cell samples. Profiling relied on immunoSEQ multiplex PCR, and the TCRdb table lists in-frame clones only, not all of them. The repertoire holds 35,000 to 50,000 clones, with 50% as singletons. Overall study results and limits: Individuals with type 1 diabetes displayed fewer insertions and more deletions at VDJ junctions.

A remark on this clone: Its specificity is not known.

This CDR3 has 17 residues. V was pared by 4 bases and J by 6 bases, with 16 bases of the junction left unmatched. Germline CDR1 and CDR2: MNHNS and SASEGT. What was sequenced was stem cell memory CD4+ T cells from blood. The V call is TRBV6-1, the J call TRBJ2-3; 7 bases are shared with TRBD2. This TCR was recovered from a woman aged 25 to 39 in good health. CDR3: CASSVVSVGGGPDTQYF. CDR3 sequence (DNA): TGTGCCAGCAGTGTAGTGTCAGTGGGGGGAGGGCCGGATACGCAGTATTTT.